Below are 30 T cell receptor beta chains sequenced from a single sample in a study of shared clonotypes between healthy human individuals. The table came from immunoSEQ multiplex PCR; TCRdb's copy has only in-frame clones and leaves some out. The sample lists about 960,000 clones; 60% to 85% were seen once. The sequenced sample was memory CD4+ T cells sorted from blood. The subset denotes: CD45RA-negative fraction. The receptors stem from a man in his late teens or twenties in good health.

The chain carries TRBV2 and TRBJ1-6; TRBD1 aligns across 11 bases. The CDR3 consists of 15 residues. Losses at the gene ends were 6 bases for V and 9 bases for J; bases not matched to a gene: 7. Germline V gives CDR1 SNHLY, CDR2 FYNNEI. CDR3 in DNA: TGTGCCAGCAGCAGGGACAGGGGGGCTTCTTCACCCCTCCACTTT. Encoded protein: CASSRDRGASSPLHF. Full variable domain (rest looked up from reference TRBV2 and TRBJ1-6): EPEVTQTPSHQVTQMGQEVILRCVPISNHLYFYWYRQILGQKVEFLVSFYNNEISEKSEIFDDQFSVERPDGSNFTLKIRSTKLEDSAMYFCASSRDRGASSPLHFGNGTRLTVT.

This clone was found once. The J gene is TRBJ1-5, the V gene TRBV29-1, with TRBD1 as a possible D gene (5 bases). Germline V lookup: CDR1 SQVTM, CDR2 ANQGSEA. The CDR3 has 14 residues. Trimming shortened V by 4 bases and J by 2 bases, and 12 bases separated the two germline ends. In DNA form, the CDR3 reads TGCAGCGTTGCGGCGGGGGGGGGCAATCAGCCCCAGCATTTT. This gives the protein CSVAAGGGNQPQHF.

The chain has TRBV6-8 and TRBJ1-4, with 12 bases aligning to TRBD1. V shed 2 bases, J shed 4 bases, and the junction held 5 bases outside the gene matches. The CDR3 consists of 17 residues. Germline V gene data show CDR1 as MNHGY and CDR2 as SAAAGT. The CDR3 sequence: CASSYPGQGAGNEKLFF. The CDR3 nucleotides are TGTGCCAGCAGTTACCCGGGACAGGGGGCGGGTAATGAAAAACTGTTTTTT.

The genes are TRBV30 and TRBJ1-2; D might be TRBD1 (6 bases). Germline V lookup: CDR1 GTSNPN, CDR2 SVGIG (reference sequence). Trimming pared 2 bases from V and 12 bases from J, leaving 22 bases between. This CDR3 comprises 14 residues. The CDR3 bases are TGTGCCTGGAGTCCCTACAGGGCGGCTAAGGGGGACACCTTC. Its translation is CAWSPYRAAKGDTF.

V gene TRBV2 combines with J gene TRBJ1-5; TRBD1 might be the D (5 bases). The CDR3 is made up of 14 amino acids. V lost 8 bases to trimming and J lost 1 base, with 12 bases between them. Germline V gene data show CDR1 as SNHLY and CDR2 as FYNNEI. CDR3 nucleotide sequence: TGTGCCAGCCGGGGGACCGCGAGCAATCAGCCCCAGCATTTT. Protein: CASRGTASNQPQHF.

This chain joins TRBV10-1 and TRBJ2-6, with D possibly being TRBD2 (6 bases). The germline V gene encodes CDR1 WNHNN and CDR2 SYGVQD (reference sequence). The CDR3 is 15 amino acids. V was clipped by 3 bases and J by 1 base, with 7 bases between them. In DNA form, the CDR3 reads TGCGCCAGCAGTGACGGGGGTTCTGGGGCCAACGTCCTGACTTTC. Residues: CASSDGGSGANVLTF.

A word on this clone: A junction boundary mismatches the germline segment, possibly from a read error. The chain links TRBV7-7 to TRBJ2-5; D uncertain. Germline V lookup: CDR1 SSHAT, CDR2 FNYEAQ (reference sequence). The CDR3 totals 13 residues. DNA of the CDR3: TGTGCTAGCAGCTTGCAGCCCCAAGAGACCCAGTACTTC. Translated, it gives CASSLQPQETQYF.

The J gene is TRBJ1-5, the V gene TRBV6-1; D is unresolved. The CDR3 runs to 14 residues. V lost 1 base to trimming and J lost 9 bases, with 13 bases between them. Germline V gene sequence: CDR1 MNHNS, CDR2 SASEGT. The CDR3 DNA follows: TGTGCCAGCAGTGAAGTTCTCTCAATACGGCCCCAGCATTTT. It codes for CASSEVLSIRPQHF.

The rearrangement joins TRBV5-1 to TRBJ1-2; 7 nucleotides agree with TRBD1. Germline-derived CDR1 and CDR2 are SGHRS and YFSETQ. Trimming cost V 4 bases and J 5 bases; bases outside gene matches: 14. The length of the CDR3 is 16 residues. The CDR3, as DNA: TGCGCCAGCAGCCCATCGGGGGCGACAGGGACTTATGGCTACACCTTC. Translated, it gives CASSPSGATGTYGYTF.

This clone was recorded a few times. The rearrangement links TRBV30 to TRBJ1-5, with a weak D call TRBD1 (5 bases). V shed 2 bases and J shed 3 bases, with 8 bases lying between them. Germline CDR1 is GTSNPN and CDR2 is SVGIG (reference sequence). This CDR3 is 13 amino acids long. The CDR3 sequence: CAWSRDANQPQHF. As DNA, the CDR3 is TGTGCCTGGAGTAGGGACGCCAATCAGCCCCAGCATTTT.

J is TRBJ2-3 and V is TRBV29-1; tentatively, D is TRBD2 (7 bases). Trimming shortened V by 3 bases and J by 5 bases, and 15 bases separated the two germline ends. CDR3 length: 14 amino acids. CDR1 and CDR2 (germline): SQVTM, ANQGSEA. The CDR3 DNA reads as TGCAGCGTTGAGGCGGGGGCTCCAGGAGATACGCAGTATTTT. It translates to CSVEAGAPGDTQYF.

This clone was picked up one time. The chain joins TRBV5-1 to TRBJ2-1; D might be TRBD1 (6 bases). This CDR3 comprises 16 residues. CDR1 and CDR2 from the germline V gene are SGHRS and YFSETQ. The V gene lost 7 bases and the J gene lost 0 bases, with 17 bases spanning the gap. The CDR3, as DNA: TGCGCCAGCCGCCTTTTACAGGGAAGCTCCTACAATGAGCAGTTCTTC. It codes for CASRLLQGSSYNEQFF. The complete variable domain, with remaining parts taken from reference TRBV5-1 and TRBJ2-1, reads KAGVTQTPRYLIKTRGQQVTLSCSPISGHRSVSWYQQTPGQGLQFLFEYFSETQRNKGNFPGRFSGRQFSNSRSEMNVSTLELGDSALYLCASRLLQGSSYNEQFFGPGTRLTVL.

The chain employs TRBV14 and TRBJ2-1; maybe TRBD1 (6 bases). There are 15 residues in the CDR3. V dropped 4 bases and J dropped 0 bases, with 10 bases sitting between them. The germline gives CDR1 SGHDN, CDR2 FVKESK. CDR3 amino acids: CASSLQGSSYNEQFF. The CDR3 bases are TGTGCCAGCAGCCTACAGGGTAGCTCCTACAATGAGCAGTTCTTC.

Remarks on this clone: This likely reflects a read error, since a far larger clone is one base away. The V gene is TRBV6-1, the J gene TRBJ1-1, with 9 nucleotides matching TRBD1. V shed 6 bases, J shed 1 base, and the junction held 3 bases outside the gene matches. Germline V gene sequence: CDR1 MNHNS, CDR2 SASEGT. This CDR3 spans 14 amino acids. The CDR3 sequence: CASRRGQGNTEAFF. DNA of the CDR3: TGTGCCAGCAGGAGGGGACAGGGGAACACTGAAGCTTTCTTT.

The rearrangement links TRBV7-9 to TRBJ1-5; D unresolved. CDR3 length equals 15 residues. With 4 bases removed from V and 7 bases from J, the gap between germline ends came to 17 bases. Germline V gene data show CDR1 as SEHNR and CDR2 as FQNEAQ (reference sequence). CDR3 residues: CASSSEGGFGQPQHF. In DNA form, the CDR3 reads TGTGCCAGCAGCTCAGAGGGCGGCTTCGGGCAGCCCCAGCATTTT. Together with reference TRBV7-9 and TRBJ1-5, the CDR3 gives the full variable domain: DTGVSQNPRHKITKRGQNVTFRCDPISEHNRLYWYRQTLGQGPEFLTYFQNEAQLEKSRLLSDRFSAERPKGSFSTLEIQRTEQGDSAMYLCASSSEGGFGQPQHFGDGTRLSIL.

As concerns this clone: This same CDR3 is encoded by further DNA sequences in the sample. This chain joins TRBV5-1 and TRBJ2-7; D is unresolved. CDR1 SGHRS and CDR2 YFSETQ come from the germline V gene. This CDR3 is 12 amino acids long. Trimming stripped 2 bases from V and 3 bases from J, with 6 bases between. This CDR3 reads CASSLGGYEQYF. CDR3 DNA sequence: TGCGCCAGCAGCTTAGGCGGCTACGAGCAGTACTTC.

The V and J genes are TRBV4-3 and TRBJ2-7; TRBD1 aligns across 9 bases. The CDR3 covers 17 residues. Looked up from germline, CDR1 is LGHNA and CDR2 is YSLEER. V dropped 0 bases and J dropped 2; count of bases not matched to a gene: 8. The DNA for the CDR3 is TGCGCCAGCAGCCAAGACACAGCCGGGACAGGGACCTACGAGCAGTACTTC. Residues: CASSQDTAGTGTYEQYF.

This chain uses TRBV7-7 with TRBJ2-7, with D maybe TRBD2 (8 bases). Germline V CDR1 and CDR2: SSHAT, FNYEAQ (reference sequence). The CDR3 totals 14 residues. The CDR3 region is CASSPGGGQYEQYF. The CDR3 region has the DNA TGTGCTAGCTCCCCGGGAGGGGGCCAATACGAGCAGTACTTC.

CDR3 region: CASSLDLHLSSYNEQFF. As DNA, the CDR3 is TGTGCCAGCAGCTTAGATTTACACCTGAGCTCCTACAATGAGCAGTTCTTC. This chain joins TRBV7-2 and TRBJ2-1; D unclear. CDR3 size: 17 residues. V shed 1 base and J shed 0 bases, with 13 bases lying between them. Germline V gene sequence: CDR1 SGHTA, CDR2 FQGNSA.

To note about this clone: A much more abundant neighbour one base away suggests this may be a read error. The chain links TRBV11-2 to TRBJ2-7, with D unresolved. Germline loops: CDR1 SGHAT, CDR2 FQNNGV. V was trimmed by 5 bases and J by 2 bases, leaving 4 bases between them. This CDR3 has 11 residues. The CDR3 sequence: CASSAAYEQYF. CDR3 coding DNA: TGTGCCAGCAGCGCCGCCTACGAGCAGTACTTC.

The chain has TRBV25-1 and TRBJ1-2; D is perhaps TRBD1 (5 bases). Deletions cut 1 base from V and 6 bases from J, with 15 bases between. This CDR3 is built from 15 residues. From germline, CDR1 is MGHDK and CDR2 SYGVNS. CDR3 bases: TGTGCCAGCAGTGAATCTAATATCAGGGCAGATGGCTACACCTTC. Encoded protein: CASSESNIRADGYTF.

This chain uses TRBV7-9 with TRBJ1-5, with D possibly matching TRBD1 (6 bases). V was clipped by 4 bases and J by 3 bases, with 16 bases between them. This CDR3 is built from 16 residues. Germline V gene lookup returns CDR1 SEHNR and CDR2 FQNEAQ (reference sequence). The CDR3 sequence: CASSSPGQGSNQPQHF. CDR3 in DNA: TGTGCCAGCAGCTCCCCCGGGCAGGGGTCCAATCAGCCCCAGCATTTT.

This chain connects TRBV30 to TRBJ2-6, with D possibly being TRBD1 (6 bases). Germline CDR1 reads GTSNPN; CDR2 reads SVGIG (reference sequence). The V end lost 2 bases, the J end lost 1 base, and 9 bases lay between the germline ends. This CDR3 is built from 15 residues. CDR3 in DNA: TGTGCCTGGAGTCCCCAGGGGTCTGGGGCCAACGTCCTGACTTTC. Translation gives CAWSPQGSGANVLTF.

In its sample, this clone was seen many times. The chain couples TRBV19 to TRBJ1-1; possible D gene TRBD1, 5 bases. The CDR3 is 13 amino acids. Germline values: CDR1 LNHDA, CDR2 SQIVND (reference sequence). Trimming pared 5 bases from V and 1 base from J, leaving 8 bases between. The CDR3 DNA reads as TGTGCCAGTAGTTGGCAGGGGAACACTGAAGCTTTCTTT. Its protein product is CASSWQGNTEAFF.

The chain joins TRBV19 to TRBJ2-6; D ambiguous. Germline CDR1 LNHDA, CDR2 SQIVND (reference sequence). V was clipped by 6 bases and J by 0 bases, with 18 bases between them. This CDR3 is 18 amino acids long. CDR3 sequence reads: CASSPTGYLYSGANVLTF. CDR3 sequence (DNA): TGTGCCAGTAGCCCGACCGGGTATCTATACTCTGGGGCCAACGTCCTGACTTTC.

This clone was picked up a small number of times. The same CDR3 is also encoded by other DNA sequences in this sample. V and J are TRBV18 and TRBJ1-4; D is perhaps TRBD1 (5 bases). The CDR3 spans 14 residues. Trimming took off 6 bases at V and 5 bases at J, with 13 bases between the two ends. In germline, CDR1 is KGHSH, CDR2 LQKENI. DNA for the CDR3: TGTGCCAGCTCTCCCGGGACGGGAAATGAAAAACTGTTTTTT. Translation gives CASSPGTGNEKLFF.

This clone was found once. The chain has TRBV11-2 and TRBJ2-2; 7 bases match TRBD1. With 5 bases clipped from V and 4 bases from J, the junction kept 1 base outside the gene matches. The length of the CDR3 is 13 residues. Germline V gene data show CDR1 as SGHAT and CDR2 as FQNNGV. CDR3 residues: CASSGQATGELFF. CDR3 sequence (DNA): TGTGCCAGCAGCGGACAGGCCACCGGGGAGCTGTTTTTT.

The chain combines TRBV7-2 with TRBJ2-5; D perhaps matches TRBD2 (7 bases). Trimming left V 7 bases short and J 3 bases short, with 18 bases between. CDR3 size: 15 residues. CDR1 is SGHTA and CDR2 is FQGNSA in the germline V gene. CDR3: CASTKGGVGEETQYF. Written as DNA, the CDR3 is TGTGCCAGCACTAAGGGGGGGGTAGGAGAAGAGACCCAGTACTTC.

The V and J genes are TRBV9 and TRBJ1-6; D might be TRBD1 (5 bases). CDR1 and CDR2 (germline): SGDLS, YYNGEE. V was pared by 2 bases and J by 7 bases, with 13 bases between. This CDR3 is built from 15 residues. For the CDR3, the DNA is TGTGCCAGCAGCGTGCAGGGTGGGCTGAATTCACCCCTCCACTTT. It specifies CASSVQGGLNSPLHF.

The rearrangement links TRBV2 to TRBJ2-7; 11 bases line up with TRBD2. This CDR3 spans 13 amino acids. The germline CDR1 and CDR2 sequences are SNHLY and FYNNEI. The V gene end was trimmed by 6 bases and the J gene end by 3 bases; junction bases not matched to a gene: 1. Here the CDR3 DNA reads TGTGCCAGCAGACTAGCGGGAGTCTACGAGCAGTACTTC. Protein product: CASRLAGVYEQYF.